This T cell receptor beta chain is from a study of identical twins. This CDR3 has 13 residues. Germline loops: CDR1 MRHNA, CDR2 SNTAGT. V dropped 5 bases and J dropped 0 bases, with 6 bases sitting between them. Many counts were recorded for this clonotype. Its antigen is currently unknown. It was template switching that added a universal primer site, and there were unique molecular identifiers on the cDNA. TCRdb passed the 5' RACE reads through MiXCR, listing each CDR3 protein once. Of about 100,000 distinct CDR3 sequences in the sample, just under 6% are singletons; the top ten hold 10% to 15%. Study observations and caveats: The abundant beta clonotypes from cord blood had fewer insertions, and memory repertoires had none of this.

The chain links TRBV6-4 to TRBJ2-3, with no clear D. The receptor comes from a woman between 45 and 60 years old in good health. The sample was memory T cells sorted from blood. The CDR3 protein is CASSPGSTDTQYF. In DNA, the CDR3 is TGTGCCAGCAGTCCCGGGAGCACAGATACGCAGTATTTT.